This T cell receptor (beta chain) was captured by sequencing in a study of T cell responses to AZD1222 COVID-19 vaccine. Study-level results: Epitopes outside B.1.351 and B.1.1.7 mutated regions reportedly drew nearly half of spike TCRs. In a largely white British group with more females than males, clonal diversity was possibly underestimated. Recipients of two AZD1222 doses showed rising Spike-specific TCR breadth and depth.

In the case of this clone: The antigen remains undetermined.

Clones were sequenced by immunoSEQ multiplex PCR, and TCRdb holds only the in-frame ones, with some missing. This repertoire shows 210,000 or so clones, about 93% found once; its top ten account for 1%. Trimming took 5 bases from V and 0 from J, leaving 11 bases between them. The germline gives CDR1 SGHNT, CDR2 YENEEA. The CDR3 has 15 amino acids. This receptor was taken from an adult in good health. The V and J genes are TRBV11-3 and TRBJ1-3; D is unclear. The material sequenced was peripheral blood, taken on day 0 of MenACWY control vaccination. The CDR3 sequence is CASSPGGVSGNTIYF. CDR3 in DNA: TGTGCCAGCAGCCCCGGAGGAGTCTCTGGAAACACCATATATTTT.